The 6 T cell receptor beta chains in this list originate from one sample, sequenced in a study of glioma-infiltrating T cells. Using RNA template, CDR3s of TCR alpha and beta were amplified with iRepertoire arm-PCR. One entry per CDR3 protein, called by TCRdb with MiXCR from the multiplex PCR reads. The repertoire has more than 20,000 distinct CDR3 sequences, around 23% of them found once; the top ten carry less than 15%. The sequenced sample was glioma tissue, nonneoplastic brain tissue, or PBMCs (not recorded which). These receptors were collected from a human donor with low-grade glioma or glioblastoma, undergoing nonglioma brain surgery, or in good health (not recorded which).

This clonotype was recorded many times. The CDR3 reads CASSRFDRNTEAFF. Written as DNA, the CDR3 is TGTGCCAGCTCACGTTTCGACAGAAACACTGAAGCTTTCTTT. The rearrangement links TRBV18 to TRBJ1-1; maybe TRBD1 (5 bases). Germline lookup yields CDR1 KGHSH and CDR2 LQKENI. CDR3 length equals 14 residues. Deletions cut 4 bases from V and 2 bases from J, with 11 bases between.

This clonotype was seen repeatedly, ten times or more. V usage is TRBV6-6 and J usage is TRBJ1-1, with a weak D call TRBD1 (5 bases). The CDR3 has 14 amino acids. Germline CDR1 is MNHNY and CDR2 is SVGAGI (reference sequence). Trimming removed 2 bases from V and 3 bases from J, with 10 bases in between. CDR3 sequence: CASSYTARDTEAFF. The CDR3 bases are TGTGCCAGCAGTTACACAGCCAGGGACACTGAAGCTTTCTTT.

This clonotype was detected many times. At one of its ends the junction is not consistent with the germline gene, which may arise from a read error. The chain carries TRBV6-1 and TRBJ1-3; the D gene is possibly TRBD1 (6 bases). CDR1 MNHNS and CDR2 SASEGT come from the germline V gene. CDR3 length equals 15 residues. In nucleotides, the CDR3 is TGTGCCAGCACTGACCGGGACACTACTGGAAGCACCATATATTTT. Translation gives CASTDRDTTGSTIYF.

The chain has TRBV11-2 and TRBJ2-7; 10 bases map to TRBD2. V shed 6 bases and J 1 base; nucleotides not matched to a gene: 6. This CDR3 contains 15 residues. The germline V gene encodes CDR1 SGHAT and CDR2 FQNNGV. The CDR3 coding sequence is TGTGCCAGCAGATTAACTAGCGGGACTTCCTACGAGCAGTACTTC. Its protein is CASRLTSGTSYEQYF.

This clonotype has at least ten counts. V gene TRBV27 combines with J gene TRBJ2-7, with D perhaps given as TRBD1 or TRBD2 (6 bases each). CDR3 length equals 15 residues. Trimming removed 7 bases at V and 1 base at J, with 17 bases between. Looked up from germline, CDR1 is MNHEY and CDR2 is SMNVEV (reference sequence). CDR3 in DNA: TGTGCCAGCAACATTCACGGGGGCAGATCCTACGAGCAGTACTTC. Encoded protein: CASNIHGGRSYEQYF.

This clonotype was found many times. The chain employs TRBV7-2 and TRBJ2-3; no clear D gene. Between the trimmed V and J ends, which lost 4 bases and 0 bases, there was a span of 11 bases. CDR1 and CDR2 (germline): SGHTA, FQGNSA. This CDR3 is built from 15 residues. The CDR3 DNA reads as TGTGCCAGCAGCTCACCGACGGCGAGCACAGATACGCAGTATTTT. As protein: CASSSPTASTDTQYF.